This T cell receptor beta chain stems from a study of neurological immune-mediated disorders. TCRdb called the 5' RACE reads again in MiXCR, with one record for every CDR3 protein. The table has around 64,000 distinct CDR3 sequences, roughly 13% seen once. The ends were cut back, 3 bases at V and 2 bases at J, with 9 bases in the middle. Germline-derived CDR1 and CDR2 are MNHNS and SASEGT. The CDR3 sequence is 14 residues long. The receptor's source is a woman aged 55 to 70 with HTLV-1-associated myelopathy (HAM/TSP). Input material: PBMCs. The chain uses TRBV6-1 and TRBJ2-3; D ambiguous. The CDR3 region has the DNA TGTGCCAGCAGTGACGGCGGACCCACAGATACGCAGTATTTT. Protein sequence: CASSDGGPTDTQYF.